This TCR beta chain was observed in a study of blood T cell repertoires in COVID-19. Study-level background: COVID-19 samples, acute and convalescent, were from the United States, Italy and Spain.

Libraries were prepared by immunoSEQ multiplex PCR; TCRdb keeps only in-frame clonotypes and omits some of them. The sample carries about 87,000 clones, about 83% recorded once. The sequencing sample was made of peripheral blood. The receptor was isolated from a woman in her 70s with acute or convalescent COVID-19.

The CDR3 DNA is TGTGCCAGCAAATGGACAGGGACCTACGAGCAGTACTTC. Translated: CASKWTGTYEQYF. The chain has TRBV28 and TRBJ2-7, with 8 nucleotides matching TRBD1. This CDR3 contains 13 residues. CDR1 MDHEN and CDR2 SYDVKM come from the germline V gene. V was clipped by 7 bases and J by 2 bases; unmatched bases: 4.